This entry concerns a single T cell receptor beta chain. Its specificity is not known. The record originates from a study of beta chain features in type 1 diabetes. Whole-study findings and limits: Compared with healthy donors, patients appeared to share more similar naive, central memory and regulatory TCRB repertoires. Using cDNA template may skew counts toward highly expressing activated cells. All four CD4+ subsets of Type 1 diabetes patients contained TCRB CDR3s that were moderately but significantly shorter.

Each of the sorted populations had a purity greater than 95%. All of the isolated RNA was reverse transcribed, so expressed TCRB transcripts were sequenced. Assay: immunoSEQ multiplex PCR; the TCRdb copy retains only in-frame clones and omits some. The sample has some 350,000 clones, around an eighth seen once. The clonotype originates from a woman aged 18-30 years with type 1 diabetes. Sequencing was performed on naive CD4+ T cells from blood.

The CDR3 DNA reads as TGTGCCAGCAGACCGGGACTCCTATCTGAGCAGTTCTTC. Translation: CASRPGLLSEQFF. V usage is TRBV2 and J usage is TRBJ2-1; weak D call: TRBD2 (6 bases). Trimming took 6 bases from V and 9 from J, leaving 15 bases between them. Germline values: CDR1 SNHLY, CDR2 FYNNEI. The CDR3 consists of 13 residues.